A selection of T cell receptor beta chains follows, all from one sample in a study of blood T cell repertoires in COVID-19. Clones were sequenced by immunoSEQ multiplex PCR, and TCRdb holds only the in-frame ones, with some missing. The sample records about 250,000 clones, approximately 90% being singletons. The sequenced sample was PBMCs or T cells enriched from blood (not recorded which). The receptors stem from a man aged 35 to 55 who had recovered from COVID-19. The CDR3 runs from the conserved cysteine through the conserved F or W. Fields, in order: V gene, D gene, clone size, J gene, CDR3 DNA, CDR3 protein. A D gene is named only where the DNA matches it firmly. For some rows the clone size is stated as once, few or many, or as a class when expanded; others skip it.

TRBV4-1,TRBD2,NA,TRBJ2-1,TGCGCCAGCAGCCACCTACTAGCGGCCTCCTACAATGAGCAGTTCTTC,CASSHLLAASYNEQFF
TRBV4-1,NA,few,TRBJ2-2,TGCGCCAGCAGCCAGGGGCCGGTAGCGGACACCGGGGAGCTGTTTTTT,CASSQGPVADTGELFF
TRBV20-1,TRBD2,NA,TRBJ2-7,TGCAGTGCTAGTGGGACGGGAGGACCAAAGGGCGAGCAGTACTTC,CSASGTGGPKGEQYF
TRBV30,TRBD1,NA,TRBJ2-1,TGTGCCAGGGACAGGGGAGCGGACAATGAGCAGTTCTTC,CARDRGADNEQFF
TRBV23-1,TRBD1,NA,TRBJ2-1,TGCGCCAGCAGTCACCCTGTTTGGGGACAGGGGTTGGATGAGCAGTTCTTC,CASSHPVWGQGLDEQFF
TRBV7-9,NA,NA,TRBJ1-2,TGTGCCAGCAGCCCCCCTGGAGGGAACTATGGCTACACCTTC,CASSPPGGNYGYTF
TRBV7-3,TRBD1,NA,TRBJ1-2,TGTGCCAGCAGCGTAACAAGGGACAGTAACTATGGCTACACCTTC,CASSVTRDSNYGYTF
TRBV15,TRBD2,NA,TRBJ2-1,TGTGCCACCAGCAGAGGACGCGTAACTAGCGGGATTAATGAGCAGTTCTTC,CATSRGRVTSGINEQFF
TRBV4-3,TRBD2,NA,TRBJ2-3,TGCGCCAGCAGCCAAGGCGGGCGCGGGGGGCGCACAGATACGCAGTATTTT,CASSQGGRGGRTDTQYF
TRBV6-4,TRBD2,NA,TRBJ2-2,TGTGCCAGCAGTGGGCTAGCGGGAGACACCGGGGAGCTGTTTTTT,CASSGLAGDTGELFF
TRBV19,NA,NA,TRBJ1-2,TGTGCCAGTAGTATAGAAACAGGGTATCCTGGCTACACCTTC,CASSIETGYPGYTF
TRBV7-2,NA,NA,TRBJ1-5,TGTGCCAGCAGCGAGTACAGGGAACAGCCCCAGCATTTT,CASSEYREQPQHF
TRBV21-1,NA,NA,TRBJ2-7,TGTGCCAGCGTCTGGGGACAGGGGAGGGGCGAGCAGTACTTC,CASVWGQGRGEQYF
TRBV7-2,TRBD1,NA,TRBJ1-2,TGTGCCAGCAGCTTAGCCTTAGACAGGGCTAACTATGGCTACACCTTC,CASSLALDRANYGYTF
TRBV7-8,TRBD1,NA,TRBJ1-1,TGTGCCAGCAGCCCCCGACAGGGGACGTTCACTGAAGCTTTCTTT,CASSPRQGTFTEAFF
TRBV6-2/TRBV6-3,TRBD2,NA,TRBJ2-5,TGTGCCAGCAGTCGACATCAGGGGACTAGCCAAGAGACCCAGTACTTC,CASSRHQGTSQETQYF
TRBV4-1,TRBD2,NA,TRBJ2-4,TGCGCCAGCAGCCGCGGACTAGCGGGTGAACTAGCCAAAAACATTCAGTACTTC,CASSRGLAGELAKNIQYF
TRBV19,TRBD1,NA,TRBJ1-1,TGTGCCAGTAGTATTCAGGGGGTGGGGACTGAAGCTTTCTTT,CASSIQGVGTEAFF
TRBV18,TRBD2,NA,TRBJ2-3,TGTGCCAGCTCACCTTCTGGCGGGAGGGCCGCAGATACGCAGTATTTT,CASSPSGGRAADTQYF
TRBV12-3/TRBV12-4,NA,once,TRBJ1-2,TGTGCCAGCAGTTTAAAGCCCGCGTATGGCTACACCTTC,CASSLKPAYGYTF
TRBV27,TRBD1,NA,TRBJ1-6,TGTGCCAGCAGTTCACCGACAGGGTATGGCCACTTT,CASSSPTGYGHF
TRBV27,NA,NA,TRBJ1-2,TGTGCCAGCAGTTTTGGGCAGCTCTATGGCTACACCTTC,CASSFGQLYGYTF
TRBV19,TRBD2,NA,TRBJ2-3,TGTGCCAGTAGTATACTAGCGGGGGGACTAAACACAGATACGCAGTATTTT,CASSILAGGLNTDTQYF
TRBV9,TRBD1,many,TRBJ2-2,TGTGCCAGCAGCGCAGGGGGAAAGACCGGGGAGCTGTTTTTT,CASSAGGKTGELFF
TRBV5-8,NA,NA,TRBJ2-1,TGTGCCAGCAGCTTGGCCTTTGGGGGGGCCGTCTACAATGAGCAGTTCTTC,CASSLAFGGAVYNEQFF
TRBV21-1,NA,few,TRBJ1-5,TGTGCCAGCAGCACACAGGGGGTTAGCAATCAGCCCCAGCATTTT,CASSTQGVSNQPQHF
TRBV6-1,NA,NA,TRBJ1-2,TGTGCCAGCAGTGAAGCACGAGGTGCCTCTGGCTACACCTTC,CASSEARGASGYTF
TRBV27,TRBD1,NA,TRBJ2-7,TGTGCCACAACCGGGACAGGGGGTTACGAGCAGTACTTC,CATTGTGGYEQYF